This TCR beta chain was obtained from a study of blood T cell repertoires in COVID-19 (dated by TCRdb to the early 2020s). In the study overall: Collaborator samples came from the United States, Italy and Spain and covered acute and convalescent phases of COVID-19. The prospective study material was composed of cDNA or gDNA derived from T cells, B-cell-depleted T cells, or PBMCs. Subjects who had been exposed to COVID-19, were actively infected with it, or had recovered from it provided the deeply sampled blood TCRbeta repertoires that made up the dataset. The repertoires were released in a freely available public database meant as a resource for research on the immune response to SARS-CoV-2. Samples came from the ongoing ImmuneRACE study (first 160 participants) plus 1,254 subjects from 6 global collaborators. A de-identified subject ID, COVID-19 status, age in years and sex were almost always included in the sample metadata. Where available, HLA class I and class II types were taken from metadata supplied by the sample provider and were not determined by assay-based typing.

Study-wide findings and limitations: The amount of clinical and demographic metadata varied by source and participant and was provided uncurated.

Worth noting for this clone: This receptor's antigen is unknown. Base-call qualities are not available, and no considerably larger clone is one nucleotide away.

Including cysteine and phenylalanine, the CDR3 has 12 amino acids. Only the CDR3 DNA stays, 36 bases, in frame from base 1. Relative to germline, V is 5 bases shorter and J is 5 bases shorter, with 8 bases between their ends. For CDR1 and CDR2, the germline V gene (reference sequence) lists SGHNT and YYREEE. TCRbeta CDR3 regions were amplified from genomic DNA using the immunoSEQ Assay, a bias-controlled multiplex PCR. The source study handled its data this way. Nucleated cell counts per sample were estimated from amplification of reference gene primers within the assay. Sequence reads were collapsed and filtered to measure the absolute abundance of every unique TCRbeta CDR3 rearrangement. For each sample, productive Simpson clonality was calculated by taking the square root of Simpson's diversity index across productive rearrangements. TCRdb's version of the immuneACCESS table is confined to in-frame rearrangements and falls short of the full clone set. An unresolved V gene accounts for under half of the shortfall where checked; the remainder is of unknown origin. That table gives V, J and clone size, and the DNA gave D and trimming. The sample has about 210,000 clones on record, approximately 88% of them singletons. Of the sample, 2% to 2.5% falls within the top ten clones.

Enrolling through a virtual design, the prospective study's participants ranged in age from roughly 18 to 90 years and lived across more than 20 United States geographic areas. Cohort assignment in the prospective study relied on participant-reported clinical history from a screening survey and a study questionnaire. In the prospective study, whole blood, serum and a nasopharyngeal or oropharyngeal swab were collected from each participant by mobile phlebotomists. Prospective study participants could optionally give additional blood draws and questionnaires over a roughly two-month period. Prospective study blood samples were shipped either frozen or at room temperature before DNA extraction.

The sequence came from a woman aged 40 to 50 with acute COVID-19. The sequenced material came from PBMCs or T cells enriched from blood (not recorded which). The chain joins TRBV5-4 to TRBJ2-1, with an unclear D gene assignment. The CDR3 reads CASSRADNEQFF. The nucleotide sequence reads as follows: TGTGCCAGCAGTCGAGCTGACAATGAGCAGTTCTTC.